Here is one TCR beta chain with its context. Measured with immunoSEQ multiplex PCR; TCRdb has only the in-frame clones, and not every one. Of about 150,000 clones listed, around 80% are singletons. CDR1 is MNHEY, CDR2 SVGAGI, per germline. V lost 6 bases to trimming and J lost 0 bases, with 9 bases between them. The CDR3 is 14 residues long. The sample is drawn from a study of blood T cell repertoires in COVID-19. This receptor was obtained from a man between 60 and 70 years old with acute or convalescent COVID-19. V gene TRBV6-5 combines with J gene TRBJ2-1, with D unclear. The material sequenced was peripheral blood. In DNA form, the CDR3 reads TGTGCCAGCAGCCATTGGAGCTCCTACAATGAGCAGTTCTTC. Translating it yields CASSHWSSYNEQFF.